This T cell receptor (beta chain) was recorded in a study of blood T cell repertoires in COVID-19. This table comes from immunoSEQ multiplex PCR, and its TCRdb copy is limited to in-frame clones, with some not included. Among 120,000 or so clones listed, roughly 84% were seen once. Trimming cost V 4 bases and J 6 bases, with 8 bases left between them. This CDR3 has 12 residues. Germline V gene lookup returns CDR1 SGHRS and CDR2 YFSETQ. This chain uses TRBV5-1 with TRBJ2-1; maybe TRBD1 (5 bases). This receptor was obtained from a woman aged 25 to 39 who had recovered from COVID-19. The specimen sequenced was peripheral blood. The CDR3 DNA sequence: TGCGCCAGCAGCCCGCAGGGCAATGAGCAGTTCTTC. Its translation: CASSPQGNEQFF.